This record covers a single TCR beta chain. The sample belongs to a study of control samples from healthy donors and cancer patients. Assay: immunoSEQ multiplex PCR; the TCRdb copy retains only in-frame clones and omits some. The profile covers about 150,000 clones, with 93% appearing a single time and almost 6% taken by the ten largest. The CDR3 has 14 amino acids. V was clipped by 1 base and J by 4 bases, with 11 bases between them. Looked up from germline, CDR1 is LNHNV and CDR2 is YYDKDF (reference sequence). Sequenced input: blood. The receptor was derived from a man aged 18 to 30 in good health. This chain uses TRBV15 with TRBJ2-7; D may be TRBD2 (5 bases). The CDR3 DNA is TGTGCCACCAGCAGAGGAAGCGGACCTTACGAGCAGTACTTC. As protein: CATSRGSGPYEQYF.